The T cell receptor (beta chain) described here comes from a study of blood T cell repertoires in COVID-19. About the study: PBMCs, B-cell-depleted T cells, or T cells provided the cDNA or gDNA that made up the material.

The germline V and J ends were trimmed by 2 bases and 7 bases, with 9 bases remaining between them. The CDR3 covers 12 residues. Germline V gives CDR1 MDHEN, CDR2 SYDVKM. As handled by the study authors: Reference gene primer amplification in the assay estimated nucleated cell counts. TCRdb keeps only in-frame clones here, not all; method: immunoSEQ multiplex PCR. The DNA gave D and trimming, while V, J and clone size come from that table. The sample lists 350,000 or so clones, roughly nine tenths occurring once. This receptor was taken from a woman between 55 and 75 years old with COVID-19, enrolled during active disease. The J gene is TRBJ2-7, the V gene TRBV28; maybe TRBD2 (6 bases). The material sequenced was peripheral blood. This CDR3 is CASSLMGGEQYF. The CDR3, as DNA: TGTGCCAGCAGTTTAATGGGGGGTGAGCAGTACTTC.